One and the same sample provided the 6 T cell receptor beta chains below, sequenced in a study of CXCR3-negative and CXCR3-positive naive CD8 T cells. TRB cDNA was prepared as libraries by UMI-labeled 5' RACE. TCRdb re-called the 5' RACE reads and shows each CDR3 protein once, DNA omitted. This table holds about 43,000 distinct CDR3 sequences. Sequenced sample: memory CD8+ T cells from blood. Receptor source: a human donor in good health. Some clones in this sample may be carry-over from other donors' samples.

The chain uses TRBV7-8 and TRBJ2-6; TCRdb returns TRBD2, unconfirmable since there is no DNA. Germline CDR1 SGHVS, CDR2 FQNEAQ. The CDR3 is 16 residues long. The CDR3 region is CASSLWALSGANVLTF.

The CDR3: CASRRTSGGHMLYTGELFF. The J gene is TRBJ2-2, the V gene TRBV6-6; the TCRdb call, TRBD2, lacks DNA for checking. From germline, CDR1 is MNHNY and CDR2 SVGAGI (reference sequence). The CDR3 has 19 amino acids.

CDR3 in amino acids: CASSPTGGHYEQYF. The V and J genes are TRBV11-3 and TRBJ2-7; TCRdb reports TRBD1, a call that lacks DNA to check it against. The germline V gene encodes CDR1 SGHNT and CDR2 YENEEA. The CDR3 extends over 14 amino acids.

This chain uses TRBV10-3 with TRBJ1-2. The CDR3 loop spans 17 amino acids. Germline loops: CDR1 ENHRY, CDR2 SYGVKD. The CDR3 spells CAISEFDQLPYNYGYTF.

The CDR3 reads CASTALRGLAYNEQFF. The chain links TRBV28 to TRBJ2-1; TCRdb's assignment of TRBD1 cannot be checked, as there is no DNA. This CDR3 is 16 amino acids long. CDR1 and CDR2 (germline): MDHEN, SYDVKM. The full variable domain, rest sourced from reference TRBV28 and TRBJ2-1, is DVKVTQSSRYLVKRTGEKVFLECVQDMDHENMFWYRQDPGLGLRLIYFSYDVKMKEKGDIPEGYSVSREKKERFSLILESASTNQTSMYLCASTALRGLAYNEQFFGPGTRLTVL.

CDR3 amino acids: CATNSRLYGYTF. The chain combines TRBV12-3 or TRBV12-4 with TRBJ1-2. CDR3 length: 12 amino acids.